The 29 T cell receptor beta chains below come from one sample, sequenced in a study of cytomegalovirus exposure and HLA in healthy donors. Both 60 Vbeta primers and 13 Jbeta primers went into the PCR. TCRdb keeps only in-frame clones here, not all; method: immunoSEQ multiplex PCR. The sample records more than 100,000 clones, 80% being singletons. The sample comprised PBMCs. All receptors derive from a female donor in good health and CMV-seropositive.

The CDR3 nucleotides read TGTGCCAGCAGTTTGGGACGCGGGGGGGTATACAATGAGCAGTTCTTC. This translates into CASSLGRGGVYNEQFF. The chain recombines TRBV27 with TRBJ2-1; 9 bases are shared with TRBD2. Looked up from germline, CDR1 is MNHEY and CDR2 is SMNVEV (reference sequence). The CDR3 runs to 16 residues. J gave up 4 bases and V 3 bases, and 7 bases lay outside the gene matches.

This clone came up a few times. The chain links TRBV6-5 to TRBJ1-1; D gene ambiguous. CDR3 length: 12 residues. V lost 6 bases and J lost 5, with 10 bases in between. The germline V gene encodes CDR1 MNHEY and CDR2 SVGAGI. Here the CDR3 DNA reads TGTGCCAGCAGCGTCGGTGAGACTGAAGCTTTCTTT. Residues: CASSVGETEAFF.

The V and J genes are TRBV7-2 and TRBJ2-5, with a possible D match to TRBD1 (6 bases). In germline, CDR1 is SGHTA, CDR2 FQGNSA. The CDR3 has 14 residues. Between the trimmed V and J ends, which lost 5 bases and 5 bases, there was a span of 15 bases. The CDR3 loop is CASSPGPRGETQYF. CDR3 coding DNA: TGTGCCAGCAGCCCTGGGCCTAGGGGGGAGACCCAGTACTTC.

This sequence joins TRBV5-4 and TRBJ2-7, with 9 bases fitting TRBD2. This CDR3 contains 17 residues. V shed 3 bases, J shed 3 bases, and the junction held 13 bases outside the gene matches. CDR1 SGHNT and CDR2 YYREEE come from the germline V gene (reference sequence). CDR3 coding DNA: TGTGCCAGCAGCTCCGGACTAGCGACGGATGGTATCTACGAGCAGTACTTC. Translated, it gives CASSSGLATDGIYEQYF.

The table lists this clone with a count of one. The chain uses TRBV9 and TRBJ2-3; tentative D call: TRBD2 (7 bases). Germline loops: CDR1 SGDLS, CDR2 YYNGEE. The CDR3 runs to 15 residues. Trimming pared 0 bases from V and 10 bases from J, leaving 18 bases between. The CDR3 loop is CASSVGEGVARAQYF. Written as DNA, the CDR3 is TGTGCCAGCAGCGTAGGGGAGGGGGTGGCCCGGGCGCAGTATTTT.

This clone has only one observation. The chain couples TRBV11-2 to TRBJ1-1; TRBD1 is a possible D gene (5 bases). This CDR3 has 16 residues. CDR1 and CDR2 (germline): SGHAT, FQNNGV. V was clipped by 2 bases and J by 4 bases, with 17 bases between them. The CDR3 loop is CASSLRAGRGSTEAFF. The CDR3 DNA reads TGTGCCAGCAGCTTACGGGCAGGGCGGGGAAGCACTGAAGCTTTCTTT.

The chain is built from TRBV6-1 and TRBJ1-2, with a possible D match to TRBD1 (5 bases). Germline-derived CDR1 and CDR2 are MNHNS and SASEGT. V lost 10 bases and J 1 base, leaving 13 bases between the germline ends. The CDR3 loop spans 13 amino acids. CDR3 region: CATAGAGNYGYTF. The CDR3, as DNA: TGTGCCACCGCTGGGGCCGGTAACTATGGCTACACCTTC.

There are a few counts of this clone. The CDR3 bases are TGTGCCAGCATAGGCCAGATTTGGGAGCAGCCCCAGCATTTT. Translated: CASIGQIWEQPQHF. The chain employs TRBV6-1 and TRBJ1-5, with D unclear. Trimming left V 7 bases short and J 7 bases short, with 17 bases between. CDR1 is MNHNS, CDR2 SASEGT, per germline. The CDR3 contains 14 residues.

The rearrangement joins TRBV6-5 to TRBJ2-1; 9 bases are a match to TRBD2. The ends lost 5 bases at V and 7 bases at J; junction bases unmatched: 6. Looked up from germline, CDR1 is MNHEY and CDR2 is SVGAGI. The CDR3 totals 14 residues. The CDR3 spells CASSPRLAANEQFF. CDR3 DNA: TGTGCCAGCAGTCCCCGACTAGCGGCAAATGAGCAGTTCTTC.

This chain connects TRBV7-2 to TRBJ1-4, with D maybe TRBD1 (5 bases). CDR1 and CDR2 from the germline V gene are SGHTA and FQGNSA. V lost 1 base, J lost 8 bases, and 11 bases lay in between. CDR3 length: 14 residues. In DNA, the CDR3 is TGTGCCAGCAGCTTAGGTTCCAGGGCCGAAAAACTGTTTTTT. Its protein product is CASSLGSRAEKLFF.

Here the CDR3 reads CASSWGLAGGQPTDTQYF. CDR3 coding DNA: TGTGCCAGCAGCTGGGGACTAGCGGGGGGGCAACCCACAGATACGCAGTATTTT. The chain is built from TRBV7-6 and TRBJ2-3, with 16 bases fitting TRBD2. CDR1 SGHVS and CDR2 FNYEAQ come from the germline V gene. The V and J ends lost 4 bases and 2 bases, in that order; junction bases with no gene match: 6. The CDR3 length is 18 residues.

This clone has only a few counts. The J gene is TRBJ2-1, the V gene TRBV7-2; 8 bases align to TRBD2. With 3 bases clipped from V and 6 bases from J, the junction kept 1 base outside the gene matches. CDR3 size: 13 residues. Germline V gene data show CDR1 as SGHTA and CDR2 as FQGNSA. CDR3: CASSFSGANEQFF. The CDR3, as DNA: TGTGCCAGCAGCTTTAGCGGGGCCAATGAGCAGTTCTTC.

The V gene is TRBV7-9, the J gene TRBJ2-7; TRBD1 agrees at 7 bases. CDR1 and CDR2 (germline): SEHNR, FQNEAQ (reference sequence). V shed 6 bases, J shed 2 bases, and the junction held 10 bases outside the gene matches. There are 15 residues in the CDR3. The DNA for the CDR3 is TGTGCCAGCAGTCTGCTCGGGGACAGAACCTACGAGCAGTACTTC. Amino acid sequence: CASSLLGDRTYEQYF.

This clone was detected a few times. The CDR3 region is CASSFTGTDSNYGYTF. The CDR3 coding sequence is TGCGCCAGCAGCTTCACAGGGACAGACTCCAACTATGGCTACACCTTC. V and J are TRBV5-1 and TRBJ1-2; TRBD1 aligns across 7 bases. The V and J ends lost 2 bases and 2 bases, in that order; junction bases with no gene match: 9. Germline CDR1 and CDR2: SGHRS and YFSETQ. This CDR3 is built from 16 residues.

The rearrangement links TRBV4-2 to TRBJ2-1; D is undetermined. Germline V gives CDR1 LGHNA, CDR2 YNFKEQ. Trimming pared 0 bases from V and 4 bases from J, leaving 10 bases between. The CDR3 spans 15 residues. CDR3 protein: CASSQDPATYNEQFF. The CDR3 coding sequence is TGTGCCAGCAGCCAAGACCCTGCTACTTACAATGAGCAGTTCTTC.

V and J are TRBV27 and TRBJ1-1; weak D call: TRBD1 (6 bases). This CDR3 has 13 amino acids. CDR1 and CDR2 from the germline V gene are MNHEY and SMNVEV (reference sequence). Trimming took 6 bases from V and 3 from J, leaving 11 bases between them. As DNA, the CDR3 is TGTGCCAGCAGCTATCACAGGGACACTGAAGCTTTCTTT. Translation gives CASSYHRDTEAFF.

Written as DNA, the CDR3 is TGTGCCAGCAGCCGACGGGTGAACACTGAAGCTTTCTTT. This sequence encodes CASSRRVNTEAFF. The chain couples TRBV7-7 to TRBJ1-1, with D unresolved. V dropped 5 bases and J dropped 0 bases, with 7 bases sitting between them. This CDR3 has 13 residues. CDR1 is SSHAT and CDR2 is FNYEAQ in the germline V gene (reference sequence).

This chain links TRBV29-1 with TRBJ2-5, with a tentative D call TRBD2 (6 bases). Matching the DNA end better, TRBJ2-7 makes the J call doubtful. Looked up from germline, CDR1 is SQVTM and CDR2 is ANQGSEA. The CDR3 has 15 amino acids. The CDR3 region has the DNA TGCAGCGTTGCCGGGACTCTGGAGGAAGAATACGAGCAGTACTTC. Translation gives CSVAGTLEEEYEQYF.

This chain uses TRBV5-1 with TRBJ1-4, with TRBD1 as a possible D gene (6 bases). Germline-derived CDR1 and CDR2 are SGHRS and YFSETQ. Deletions cut 4 bases from V and 8 bases from J, with 21 bases between. The CDR3 has 16 residues. Here the CDR3 reads CASSVPETGTGEKLFF. CDR3 coding DNA: TGCGCCAGCAGCGTGCCCGAAACAGGAACAGGGGAAAAACTGTTTTTT. Full variable domain (missing parts from reference TRBV5-1 and TRBJ1-4): KAGVTQTPRYLIKTRGQQVTLSCSPISGHRSVSWYQQTPGQGLQFLFEYFSETQRNKGNFPGRFSGRQFSNSRSEMNVSTLELGDSALYLCASSVPETGTGEKLFFGSGTQLSVL.

The chain couples TRBV29-1 to TRBJ1-1; tentative D call: TRBD1 (5 bases). The V gene's germline CDR1 is SQVTM and CDR2 ANQGSEA. V lost 3 bases and J lost 4, with 15 bases in between. The length of the CDR3 is 14 residues. CDR3 region: CSVDRVAGGTEAFF. CDR3 DNA sequence: TGCAGCGTTGATAGGGTCGCGGGGGGCACTGAAGCTTTCTTT.

The chain has TRBV4-1 and TRBJ2-2, with D perhaps matching TRBD2 (7 bases). Looked up from germline, CDR1 is MGHRA and CDR2 is YSYEKL. Trimming took off 3 bases at V and 4 bases at J, with 15 bases between the two ends. The CDR3 contains 16 residues. CDR3 protein: CASSQGAGASTGELFF. The DNA for the CDR3 is TGCGCCAGCAGCCAGGGGGCGGGGGCCAGCACCGGGGAGCTGTTTTTT.

The CDR3 sequence: CASSYSSYTDGYTF. The CDR3 nucleotides read TGTGCCAGCAGTTACTCGTCTTATACGGATGGCTACACCTTC. The chain has TRBV6-6 and TRBJ1-2, with D hard to call. This CDR3 contains 14 residues. V lost 0 bases to trimming and J lost 6 bases, with 11 bases between them. Germline CDR1 reads MNHNY; CDR2 reads SVGAGI (reference sequence).

The chain links TRBV9 to TRBJ2-2, with 9 bases aligning to TRBD2. Germline CDR1 SGDLS, CDR2 YYNGEE. V shed 2 bases, J shed 7 bases, and the junction held 3 bases outside the gene matches. The CDR3 length is 14 residues. CDR3 in DNA: TGTGCCAGCAGCGTCTCTAGCGGGAACGGGGAGCTGTTTTTT. Its protein is CASSVSSGNGELFF.

V and J are TRBV19 and TRBJ1-1, with TRBD1 as a possible D gene (5 bases). The V end was cut by 4 bases, the J end by 5 bases, with 20 bases between. The CDR3 extends over 16 amino acids. Germline assignment: CDR1 LNHDA and CDR2 SQIVND (reference sequence). CDR3 region: CASSTRSGGRRTEAFF. CDR3 DNA sequence: TGTGCCAGTAGTACACGTTCCGGGGGGAGGAGAACTGAAGCTTTCTTT.

The chain carries TRBV7-9 and TRBJ2-2, with no clear D. The CDR3 sequence is 12 residues long. Germline assignment: CDR1 SEHNR and CDR2 FQNEAQ (reference sequence). Trimming left V 5 bases short and J 9 bases short, with 10 bases between. CDR3: CASSPSSRELFF. CDR3 DNA: TGTGCCAGCAGCCCTAGTAGCAGGGAGCTGTTTTTT.

The chain carries TRBV7-8 and TRBJ2-2, with D possibly being TRBD2 (7 bases). V was clipped by 2 bases and J by 5 bases, with 15 bases between them. The CDR3 totals 16 residues. Germline values: CDR1 SGHVS, CDR2 FQNEAQ. In nucleotides, the CDR3 is TGTGCCAGCAGCTTACGCGTGGGAGGGGGGACCGGGGAGCTGTTTTTT. Protein sequence: CASSLRVGGGTGELFF. The variable domain in full, with the rest retrieved from reference TRBV7-8 and TRBJ2-2, is GAGVSQSPRYKVAKRGQDVALRCDPISGHVSLFWYQQALGQGPEFLTYFQNEAQLDKSGLPSDRFFAERPEGSVSTLKIQRTQQEDSAVYLCASSLRVGGGTGELFFGEGSRLTVL.

This chain uses TRBV5-1 with TRBJ2-7; weak D call: TRBD1 (6 bases). CDR3 length: 14 amino acids. V was shortened by 4 bases and J by 6 bases, with 17 bases between the two germline ends. The germline V gene has CDR1 SGHRS and CDR2 YFSETQ. The CDR3 sequence: CASSERQALSEQYF. The CDR3 DNA sequence: TGCGCCAGCAGCGAGCGACAGGCCCTCTCCGAGCAGTACTTC.

The gene calls are TRBV7-9 and TRBJ2-3; 7 bases are shared with TRBD1. CDR3 length: 14 residues. With 0 bases clipped from V and 5 bases from J, the junction kept 2 bases outside the gene matches. In germline, CDR1 is SEHNR, CDR2 FQNEAQ (reference sequence). The CDR3 sequence: CASSLATGIDTQYF. For the CDR3, the DNA is TGTGCCAGCAGCTTAGCGACAGGGATAGATACGCAGTATTTT.

This chain connects TRBV15 to TRBJ1-4; maybe TRBD1 (5 bases). Looked up from germline, CDR1 is LNHNV and CDR2 is YYDKDF (reference sequence). The CDR3 totals 16 residues. Deletions cut 3 bases from V and 6 bases from J, with 17 bases between. CDR3 in amino acids: CATSSGGGTLDEKLFF. Here the CDR3 DNA reads TGTGCCACCAGCAGTGGGGGAGGGACTCTGGATGAAAAACTGTTTTTT.